Shown below are 16 T cell receptor beta chains from a single sample sequenced in a study of Ad26.COV2.S vaccination and SARS-CoV-2 variants. Assay used: immunoSEQ multiplex PCR; TCRdb lists only in-frame clones, some missing. The sample consists of about 97,000 clones, over 60% of them appearing once. This material consisted of peripheral blood, taken after recovery from COVID-19. The receptors derive from a human donor who had recovered from COVID-19.

The V gene is TRBV12-5, the J gene TRBJ2-6; 9 bases match TRBD1. V shed 5 bases, J shed 2 bases, and the junction held 4 bases outside the gene matches. The germline CDR1 and CDR2 sequences are LGHNT and FRNRAP. There are 16 residues in the CDR3. CDR3 in DNA: TGTGCTAGTGGTCCAGGACAGGGGACTGGGGCCAACGTCCTGACTTTC. Translation gives CASGPGQGTGANVLTF. Full variable domain (outside the CDR3, taken from reference TRBV12-5 and TRBJ2-6): DARVTQTPRHKVTEMGQEVTMRCQPILGHNTVFWYRQTMMQGLELLAYFRNRAPLDDSGMPKDRFSAEMPDATLATLKIQPSEPRDSAVYFCASGPGQGTGANVLTFGAGSRLTVL.

The chain recombines TRBV12-3 or TRBV12-4 with TRBJ1-1; the D is unclear. There are 13 residues in the CDR3. The ends were cut back, 11 bases at V and 0 bases at J, with 13 bases in the middle. This chain's CDR3 is CASIQLMNTEAFF. The CDR3 coding sequence is TGTGCCTCCATACAGCTCATGAACACTGAAGCTTTCTTT.

V usage is TRBV2 and J usage is TRBJ1-6, with D unclear. In germline, CDR1 is SNHLY, CDR2 FYNNEI. V was shortened by 3 bases and J by 7 bases, with 7 bases between the two germline ends. The CDR3 runs to 13 residues. CDR3 loop: CASSDLLNSPLHF. DNA for the CDR3: TGTGCCAGCAGTGATCTCCTAAATTCACCCCTCCACTTT. The complete variable domain, with remaining parts taken from reference TRBV2 and TRBJ1-6, reads EPEVTQTPSHQVTQMGQEVILRCVPISNHLYFYWYRQILGQKVEFLVSFYNNEISEKSEIFDDQFSVERPDGSNFTLKIRSTKLEDSAMYFCASSDLLNSPLHFGNGTRLTVT.

The V gene is TRBV6-5, the J gene TRBJ2-7; 8 nucleotides agree with TRBD1. This CDR3 contains 15 residues. V trimming: 3 bases; J trimming: 3 bases; junction bases outside the gene matches: 7. The V gene's germline CDR1 is MNHEY and CDR2 SVGAGI. The CDR3 region is CASSYDRGSFYEQYF. CDR3 coding DNA: TGTGCCAGCAGTTATGACAGGGGAAGTTTCTACGAGCAGTACTTC.

The chain combines TRBV28 with TRBJ1-6; the D gene is possibly TRBD1 (5 bases). Between the trimmed V and J ends, which lost 4 bases and 7 bases, there was a span of 8 bases. CDR3 length: 13 amino acids. CDR1 and CDR2 (germline): MDHEN, SYDVKM. In nucleotides, the CDR3 is TGTGCCAGCAGTTCAGGGCTAAATTCACCCCTCCACTTT. It yields the protein CASSSGLNSPLHF. Filled out from reference TRBV28 and TRBJ1-6, the complete variable domain reads DVKVTQSSRYLVKRTGEKVFLECVQDMDHENMFWYRQDPGLGLRLIYFSYDVKMKEKGDIPEGYSVSREKKERFSLILESASTNQTSMYLCASSSGLNSPLHFGNGTRLTVT.

The gene calls are TRBV7-9 and TRBJ1-1; no definite D call. V was pared by 2 bases and J by 0 bases, with 7 bases between. The CDR3 has 14 residues. The germline CDR1 and CDR2 sequences are SEHNR and FQNEAQ (reference sequence). The CDR3 loop is CASSLSSLNTEAFF. The CDR3 DNA reads as TGTGCCAGCAGCTTATCCAGCTTGAACACTGAAGCTTTCTTT. Using reference TRBV7-9 and TRBJ1-1 for the parts outside the CDR3, the full variable domain is DTGVSQNPRHKITKRGQNVTFRCDPISEHNRLYWYRQTLGQGPEFLTYFQNEAQLEKSRLLSDRFSAERPKGSFSTLEIQRTEQGDSAMYLCASSLSSLNTEAFFGQGTRLTVV.

The chain recombines TRBV6-5 with TRBJ1-1, with a possible D match to TRBD1 (6 bases). Germline V gene lookup returns CDR1 MNHEY and CDR2 SVGAGI. This CDR3 contains 14 residues. V was pared by 7 bases and J by 1 base, with 13 bases between. The CDR3 protein is CASTAGAPNTEAFF. CDR3 in DNA: TGTGCCAGCACCGCGGGGGCCCCGAACACTGAAGCTTTCTTT.

The chain joins TRBV7-2 to TRBJ2-1; D gene unclear. The CDR3 sequence is 13 residues long. V lost 0 bases, J lost 10 bases, and 10 bases lay in between. Germline CDR1 and CDR2: SGHTA and FQGNSA. The DNA of the CDR3 is TGTGCCAGCAGCTTAGCTACCAGCTGGGAGCAGTTCTTC. It yields the protein CASSLATSWEQFF.

J is TRBJ1-6 and V is TRBV5-1; D is undetermined. The CDR3 spans 16 residues. Germline V CDR1 and CDR2: SGHRS, YFSETQ. V lost 0 bases and J 6 bases, leaving 13 bases between the germline ends. As DNA, the CDR3 is TGCGCCAGCAGCTTGGGTTCTAGGTTTTCTAATTCACCCCTCCACTTT. This gives the protein CASSLGSRFSNSPLHF.

The genes are TRBV30 and TRBJ1-1; the D is unclear. With 4 bases removed from V and 0 bases from J, the gap between germline ends came to 9 bases. Looked up from germline, CDR1 is GTSNPN and CDR2 is SVGIG (reference sequence). This CDR3 is built from 13 residues. Written as DNA, the CDR3 is TGTGCCTGGATGAGAGACATGAACACTGAAGCTTTCTTT. This encodes CAWMRDMNTEAFF.

The chain recombines TRBV14 with TRBJ2-7, with 7 bases aligning to TRBD2. V was clipped by 5 bases and J by 1 base; unmatched bases: 8. CDR3 size: 15 residues. The germline gives CDR1 SGHDN, CDR2 FVKESK. The CDR3 reads CASSYQVGGSYEQYF. The CDR3 DNA reads as TGTGCCAGCAGCTATCAAGTCGGGGGGTCCTACGAGCAGTACTTC.

There are a few counts of this clone. V is TRBV30 and J is TRBJ1-6, with D hard to call. V was cut by 2 bases and J by 11 bases, with 10 bases left in between. The germline V gene has CDR1 GTSNPN and CDR2 SVGIG (reference sequence). The CDR3 runs 12 residues. CDR3 sequence: CAWSRGEPPLHF. In nucleotides, the CDR3 is TGTGCCTGGAGTCGCGGGGAGCCACCCCTCCACTTT.

A few counts support this clone. The chain couples TRBV11-2 to TRBJ1-4; 8 bases fit TRBD1. J gave up 0 bases and V 1 base, and 4 bases lay outside the gene matches. Germline CDR1 SGHAT, CDR2 FQNNGV. The CDR3 runs to 17 residues. The DNA of the CDR3 is TGTGCCAGCAGCTTAGGGGGACAGGCAGCAACTAATGAAAAACTGTTTTTT. It specifies CASSLGGQAATNEKLFF.

This sequence joins TRBV28 and TRBJ1-4, with TRBD1 matching 7 bases. Trimming removed 3 bases from V and 0 bases from J; junction bases left unmatched: 4. The CDR3 runs to 16 residues. CDR1 is MDHEN and CDR2 is SYDVKM in the germline V gene. Written as DNA, the CDR3 is TGTGCCAGCAGTTTTAGTGGGACAGCAACTAATGAAAAACTGTTTTTT. Encoded protein: CASSFSGTATNEKLFF.

The genes are TRBV5-4 and TRBJ1-2; D uncertain. The CDR3 has 15 amino acids. V was clipped by 0 bases and J by 2 bases, with 11 bases between them. Germline CDR1 SGHNT, CDR2 YYREEE (reference sequence). The CDR3 bases are TGTGCCAGCAGCTTGGGGGTGGACGGGAACTATGGCTACACCTTC. Amino acids: CASSLGVDGNYGYTF.

This clone was seen a single time. The V and J genes are TRBV30 and TRBJ1-6, with no clear D. The CDR3 contains 17 residues. Germline CDR1 and CDR2: GTSNPN and SVGIG (reference sequence). V was clipped by 0 bases and J by 8 bases, with 20 bases between them. Here the CDR3 DNA reads TGTGCCTGGAGTGTACACTTCGGGGAGGCGCCCCATTCACCCCTCCACTTT. Encoded protein: CAWSVHFGEAPHSPLHF.